A selection of T cell receptor beta chains follows, all from one sample in a study of CD8+ T cells in alopecia areata. The method was immunoSEQ multiplex PCR; TCRdb's version includes in-frame clones alone and lacks a portion of them. The sample yields some 80,000 clones, approximately 72% seen once. The sequences come from CD8+ T cells sorted from blood, collected at week 24, from a patient treated with tofacitinib. The receptors here all came from a human donor with alopecia areata. Each CDR3 is given with its conserved first and last residue. The D gene is left open where the match is weak. Not every row has a clone size; where given, it reads once, few, many or a size class.

>few|TRBJ2-7|TRBV4-1|NA|16
TGCGCCAGCAGCCAAAGGTCGGATGGCCTTGGCTACGAGCAGTACTTC
CASSQRSDGLGYEQYF
>NA|TRBJ1-4|TRBV29-1|NA|12
TGCAGCGTTTCGGGTCCTGGTGAAAAACTGTTTTTT
CSVSGPGEKLFF
>few|TRBJ1-6|TRBV7-9|TRBD1|15
TGTGCCAGCAGCTTTACAGGGGGAGATAATTCACCCCTCCACTTT
CASSFTGGDNSPLHF
>NA|TRBJ2-7|TRBV6-6|NA|13
TGTGCCAGCAGTTACAGCCAGCACTACGAGCAGTACTTC
CASSYSQHYEQYF
>few|TRBJ2-5|TRBV13|NA|13
TGTGCCAGCAGCGTACAGGGTTTAGAGACCCAGTACTTC
CASSVQGLETQYF
>NA|TRBJ2-1|TRBV7-2|NA|12
TGTGCCAGCAGCTTAGTTGCTGGTGAGCAGTTCTTC
CASSLVAGEQFF
>NA|TRBJ2-3|TRBV9|NA|15
TGTGCCAGCAGCGTAGAGGACAGCAGCACAGATACGCAGTATTTT
CASSVEDSSTDTQYF
>once|TRBJ1-1|TRBV4-3|NA|15
TGCGCCAGCAGCCAAACCCCCTCTTTGGGGACTGAAGCTTTCTTT
CASSQTPSLGTEAFF
>NA|TRBJ1-1|TRBV7-9|NA|13
TGTGCCAGCAGGTTGGGACAGAACACTGAAGCTTTCTTT
CASRLGQNTEAFF
>NA|TRBJ2-7|TRBV27|NA|16
TGTGCCAGCAGTTTATCGGTGGCGGCCTCCGCCTACGAGCAGTACTTC
CASSLSVAASAYEQYF
>NA|TRBJ2-1|TRBV9|NA|13
TGTGCCAGCAGCGTAGCTGTCATGTCTGAGCAGTTCTTC
CASSVAVMSEQFF
>NA|TRBJ2-1|TRBV7-2|NA|14
TGTGCCAGCAGCTTCACGGGGGACCTCAATGAGCAGTTCTTC
CASSFTGDLNEQFF
>NA|TRBJ2-7|TRBV29-1|NA|11
TGCAGCACCCTGATGGGCTACGAGCAGTACTTC
CSTLMGYEQYF
>NA|TRBJ1-1|TRBV15|NA|15
TGTGCCACCAGCACCCCTCTTGGGCCCCTGGGGGAAGCTTTCTTT
CATSTPLGPLGEAFF
>NA|TRBJ2-3|TRBV4-1|NA|17
TGCGCCAGCAGCCAAGTCTCCCCGGGCCCTTTCACAGATACGCAGTATTTT
CASSQVSPGPFTDTQYF
>NA|TRBJ1-1|TRBV30|NA|11
TGTGCCTGGGCCCTGGACACTGAAGCTTTCTTT
CAWALDTEAFF
>NA|TRBJ2-7|TRBV4-1|NA|13
TGCGCCAGCAGCCAAGAGCCAGACTACGAGCAGTACTTC
CASSQEPDYEQYF
>NA|TRBJ1-5|TRBV6-5|NA|16
TGTGCCAGCAGTTCCGGAGCGACGGACGGCAATCAGCCCCAGCATTTT
CASSSGATDGNQPQHF
>few|TRBJ2-3|TRBV19|NA|14
TGTGCCAGTAGTATGGGGCAGCCTCGAGATACGCAGTATTTT
CASSMGQPRDTQYF
>NA|TRBJ2-7|TRBV10-3|TRBD1|11
TGTGCCATCAGGACCAGGGGGGAGCAGTACTTC
CAIRTRGEQYF
>once|TRBJ2-1|TRBV5-6|NA|14
TGTGCCAGCAGCTTCGGGACACACTACAATGAGCAGTTCTTC
CASSFGTHYNEQFF
>NA|TRBJ1-1|TRBV29-1|NA|10
TGCAGCGTTGAAGTGAGTGAAGCTTTCTTT
CSVEVSEAFF
>NA|TRBJ2-2|TRBV27|NA|12
TGTGCCAGCAGTTTACCAGCCCGGGAGCTGTTTTTT
CASSLPARELFF
>NA|TRBJ1-6|TRBV4-3|TRBD1|18
TGCGCCAGCAGCCAAGCGGGCCCAGGGACAGGGGATAATTCACCCCTCCACTTT
CASSQAGPGTGDNSPLHF
>NA|TRBJ2-1|TRBV27|TRBD2|14
TGTGCCAGCAGGGGACTAGCGGGAGGGGCTGAGCAGTTCTTC
CASRGLAGGAEQFF
>NA|TRBJ2-7|TRBV27|NA|16
TGTGCCAGCAGTTTAATCCGACCGACAGGGAGGGGCGAGCAGTACTTC
CASSLIRPTGRGEQYF
>few|TRBJ2-3|TRBV5-1|TRBD2|15
TGCGCCAGCAGCTTGGAACTAGCGGCCACAGATACGCAGTATTTT
CASSLELAATDTQYF
>NA|TRBJ1-5|TRBV27|NA|13
TGTGCCAGCAGTTCAGGGAACAGGCAGCCCCAGCATTTT
CASSSGNRQPQHF
>NA|TRBJ2-2|TRBV30|TRBD2|21
TGTGCCTGGACGATTACCCCTGCTTTATCCCTTCGAGGGAGGGCTTCCGGGGAGCTGTTTTTT
CAWTITPALSLRGRASGELFF
>NA|TRBJ2-7|TRBV30|NA|13
TGTGCCTGGAGTTCACGGAGTTCCTACGAGCAGTACTTC
CAWSSRSSYEQYF
>NA|TRBJ2-7|TRBV29-1|NA|15
TGCAGCGTTGAATCGAATCGGGACGGAGCTTACGAGCAGTACTTC
CSVESNRDGAYEQYF
>few|TRBJ1-2|TRBV4-3|NA|17
TGCGCCAGCAGCCAAGATTTGTTCTCTACGCGGGGGTATGGCTACACCTTC
CASSQDLFSTRGYGYTF
>NA|TRBJ1-2|TRBV7-2|NA|13
TGTGCCAGCAGCCGAGGAGTGGCTCAGGGCTACACCTTC
CASSRGVAQGYTF
>NA|TRBJ1-5|TRBV2|NA|14
TGTGCCAGCAGTGGAGGGGGTCCCCGTGAGCCCCAGCATTTT
CASSGGGPREPQHF
>NA|TRBJ1-1|TRBV7-9|NA|16
TGTGCCAGCAGCTTAGGCCCAAGCTGGCAGGGCACTGAAGCTTTCTTT
CASSLGPSWQGTEAFF
>few|TRBJ1-1|TRBV5-1|NA|16
TGCGCCAGCAGCTTGGCCGGGAGGGGCCTGAACACTGAAGCTTTCTTT
CASSLAGRGLNTEAFF
>NA|TRBJ1-2|TRBV27|TRBD1|13
TGTGCCAGCAGTCCCGGGACAGGGGTCGGCTACACCTTC
CASSPGTGVGYTF
>NA|TRBJ2-1|TRBV6-5|TRBD2|13
TGTGCCACCCAAGGAGCGGGAGAGGATGAGCAGTTCTTC
CATQGAGEDEQFF
>NA|TRBJ2-2|TRBV4-1|TRBD1|15
TGCGCCAGCCAAGCTGGGACAGGGAACACCGGGGAGCTGTTTTTT
CASQAGTGNTGELFF
>few|TRBJ2-3|TRBV7-8|TRBD2|16
TGTGCCAGCAGCTTAGTCGGAGCGGGGGTCACAGATACGCAGTATTTT
CASSLVGAGVTDTQYF
>NA|TRBJ2-5|TRBV11-1|NA|13
TGTGCCAGCACCCCCACGACGTCGGAGACCCAGTACTTC
CASTPTTSETQYF
>NA|TRBJ2-2|TRBV27|NA|13
TGTGCCAGCAGTTTGGGCCTCCGGCGCGAGCTGTTTTTT
CASSLGLRRELFF
>NA|TRBJ2-5|TRBV7-9|TRBD2|15
TGTGCCAGCAGCTTATGGCTAGCGGCCCAAGAGACCCAGTACTTC
CASSLWLAAQETQYF
>NA|TRBJ2-7|TRBV7-9|NA|12
TGTGCCAGCAGCACCGGGCCCTTCGAGCAGTACTTC
CASSTGPFEQYF
>NA|TRBJ1-2|TRBV9|NA|14
TGTGCCAGCAGCGTACCTGACAGACTCTATGGCTACACCTTC
CASSVPDRLYGYTF
>few|TRBJ2-1|TRBV7-9|NA|13
TGTGCCAACGCGGACAGCTCCTACAATGAGCAGTTCTTC
CANADSSYNEQFF